The T cell receptor beta chain under discussion was sequenced for a study of breast tumors, draining lymph nodes, adjacent tissues. Study findings and constraints: The lymph node origin of tumor T cells was framed as consistent with a hypothesis, not demonstrated. Findings are consistent with lymph node origin and intratumoral expansion of most tumor T cells. Tumors had less TCR diversity than lymph nodes, more than nontumor tissue. Tumor and nontumor repertoires were significantly more similar in luminal-like than in basal-like breast cancer.

Samples came from axillary lymph nodes draining the breast cancer. Via MiXCR, TCRdb re-called the multiplex PCR reads, giving one row per CDR3 protein. The sample records under 350,000 distinct CDR3 sequences, roughly 31% being singletons. Germline loops: CDR1 MNHNS, CDR2 SASEGT. V shed 4 bases and J 5 bases; nucleotides not matched to a gene: 7. This CDR3 region has 15 residues. Points on this clonotype: Antigen unknown. This may arise from a read error, as a much more abundant clone is one base away.

Sequencing was done on a sample of axillary lymph node tissue. J is TRBJ2-5 and V is TRBV6-1; 10 nucleotides agree with TRBD1. The receptor was isolated from a female donor with breast cancer. Some clones in this sample may be carry-over from other donors' samples. This chain's CDR3 is CASSAPGQGLETQYF. The DNA for the CDR3 is TGTGCCAGCAGTGCCCCGGGACAGGGGCTGGAGACCCAGTACTTC.